These T cell receptor beta chains were read from a single sample in a study of Ad26.COV2.S vaccination and SARS-CoV-2 variants. Only in-frame clones appear in the TCRdb table, and some are missing; sequencing was by immunoSEQ multiplex PCR. The sample has 300,000 to 350,000 clones; roughly 90% are singletons. Sequenced here: peripheral blood, sampled in a trial of Ad26.COV2.S vaccine versus placebo. These receptor sequences come from a person aged 18-65 years who received the Ad26.COV2.S COVID-19 vaccine or a placebo. The CDR3 runs from the conserved cysteine through the conserved F or W. The order of the fields is CDR3 length, J gene, V gene, D gene, clone size, CDR3 protein, CDR3 DNA. A D gene is named only where the DNA matches it firmly. Some rows mark clone size as missing; the rest say once, few, many or name a class of expanded clone.

CDR3 length: 17
J gene: TRBJ1-1
V gene: TRBV3-1/TRBV3-2
D gene: TRBD1
clone size: .
CDR3 protein: CASSPEGDRGSNTEAFF
CDR3 DNA: TGTGCCAGCAGCCCTGAGGGGGACAGGGGGTCGAACACTGAAGCTTTCTTT

CDR3 length: 15
J gene: TRBJ1-1
V gene: TRBV9
D gene: TRBD1
clone size: few
CDR3 protein: CASSVSGTGNTEAFF
CDR3 DNA: TGTGCCAGCAGCGTTTCCGGGACAGGAAACACTGAAGCTTTCTTT

CDR3 length: 12
J gene: TRBJ1-1
V gene: TRBV29-1
D gene: .
clone size: .
CDR3 protein: CSVEIQGTEAFF
CDR3 DNA: TGCAGCGTTGAGATTCAGGGAACTGAAGCTTTCTTT

CDR3 length: 15
J gene: TRBJ2-1
V gene: TRBV6-5
D gene: TRBD2
clone size: .
CDR3 protein: CASGRGSGNHNEQFF
CDR3 DNA: TGTGCCAGCGGCCGGGGTAGCGGGAACCACAATGAGCAGTTCTTC

CDR3 length: 11
J gene: TRBJ1-2
V gene: TRBV25-1
D gene: TRBD1
clone size: few
CDR3 protein: CASEQGSGYTF
CDR3 DNA: TGTGCCAGCGAACAGGGGTCTGGCTACACCTTC

CDR3 length: 13
J gene: TRBJ1-2
V gene: TRBV10-3
D gene: .
clone size: .
CDR3 protein: CAISEYRDYGYTF
CDR3 DNA: TGTGCCATCAGTGAGTACCGGGACTATGGCTACACCTTC

CDR3 length: 14
J gene: TRBJ2-3
V gene: TRBV7-8
D gene: .
clone size: .
CDR3 protein: CASSVTEFLDTQYF
CDR3 DNA: TGTGCCAGCAGCGTGACGGAATTTTTAGATACGCAGTATTTT

CDR3 length: 15
J gene: TRBJ1-1
V gene: TRBV7-9
D gene: TRBD1
clone size: .
CDR3 protein: CASSSGQPNRAEAFF
CDR3 DNA: TGTGCCAGCAGCTCGGGACAGCCCAACCGGGCTGAAGCTTTCTTT

CDR3 length: 18
J gene: TRBJ2-2
V gene: TRBV7-6
D gene: TRBD2
clone size: once
CDR3 protein: CASTPRVSGGQNTGELFF
CDR3 DNA: TGTGCCAGCACCCCCCGGGTTAGCGGGGGCCAGAACACCGGGGAGCTGTTTTTT

CDR3 length: 14
J gene: TRBJ1-5
V gene: TRBV9
D gene: .
clone size: once
CDR3 protein: CASSVGDTNQPQHF
CDR3 DNA: TGTGCCAGCAGCGTAGGAGATACTAATCAGCCCCAGCATTTT

CDR3 length: 17
J gene: TRBJ2-1
V gene: TRBV19
D gene: .
clone size: .
CDR3 protein: CASSIGGGKWGNNEQFF
CDR3 DNA: TGTGCCAGTAGTATAGGAGGCGGGAAGTGGGGGAACAATGAGCAGTTCTTC